The present TCR beta chain was sequenced within a study of blood T cell repertoires in COVID-19. Turning to the study itself: PBMCs, B-cell-depleted T cells, or T cells were the source of the cDNA or gDNA that made up the material.

Between the trimmed V and J ends, which lost 0 bases and 0 bases, there was a span of 12 bases. There are 17 residues in the CDR3. Germline V gene data show CDR1 as MNHEY and CDR2 as SVGEGT. TCRdb's table, derived via immunoSEQ multiplex PCR, lists solely in-frame clones and lacks some. The sample has roughly 120,000 clones, around 90% seen once. Patients at the Seattle site were enrolled during active infection and followed longitudinally. This receptor was taken from a man in his fifties or sixties with COVID-19, enrolled during active disease. The chain has TRBV6-2 or TRBV6-3 and TRBJ2-1; D might be TRBD2 (5 bases). Source material: peripheral blood. CDR3: CASSYSEVGISYNEQFF. CDR3 nucleotide sequence: TGTGCCAGCAGTTACTCGGAGGTCGGGATCTCCTACAATGAGCAGTTCTTC.